What follows is one T cell receptor beta chain and its context. The antigen remains unidentified. To make TCR beta libraries, researchers used iRepertoire HTBI primers and Arm-PCR of CDR3 regions. TCRdb independently ran MiXCR on the multiplex PCR reads; one entry per CDR3 protein. The sample has 400,000 to 500,000 distinct CDR3 sequences; 15% are singletons. Indicated time point: newly diagnosed GD, antithyroid drugs for less than 3 months. The TCR library was made from RNA extracted from PBMCs. The data were taken from a study of regulatory T cells in long-lasting Graves disease. The CDR3 contains 12 residues. Germline V CDR1 and CDR2: SGHNT, YENEEA. V lost 4 bases and J lost 12, with 13 bases in between. Whole-study findings and limits: TRBV28, TRBJ1-2 and TRBJ2-5 emerged as the favored segments in persistent disease.

This sample also appeared in a second study, on T cells in Graves' hyperthyroidism and ophthalmopathy. That source notes: Those patients with uncontrolled infection, other autoimmune disease, pregnancy or lactation were excluded. The HTBI primer set was used in a first-round RT-PCR of the TCR CDR3. From stable hyperthyroidism, ophthalmopathy was set apart by a 13 V-J model.

The chain links TRBV11-3 to TRBJ2-1; D uncertain. This TCR was recovered from a woman aged 25 to 45 with Graves disease. The source was peripheral blood mononuclear cells (PBMCs), collected at new diagnosis, from a patient treated with antithyroid drugs. DNA for the CDR3: TGTGCCAGCAGCTCCTCCGGCGTTGCGCAGTTCTTC. Its translation: CASSSSGVAQFF.